These 15 T cell receptor beta chains came from one sample sequenced in a study of T cells after somatic rescue of genetic block. Assay used: immunoSEQ multiplex PCR; TCRdb lists only in-frame clones, some missing. The repertoire includes tens of thousands of clones, over 80% of them detected once, and around 1.6% sits in the top ten. Specimen: peripheral blood mononuclear cells (PBMCs). Source of these receptors: a woman between 18 and 30 years old.

The J gene is TRBJ1-2, the V gene TRBV2, with D possibly matching TRBD1 (5 bases). The length of the CDR3 is 19 residues. V lost 6 bases to trimming and J lost 2 bases, with 28 bases between them. Germline V lookup: CDR1 SNHLY, CDR2 FYNNEI. CDR3 sequence reads: CASRGIKQAFNLDNYGYTF. The DNA of the CDR3 is TGTGCCAGCAGGGGGATCAAACAGGCATTCAACCTTGACAACTATGGCTACACCTTC.

With respect to this clone: No conserved phenylalanine or tryptophan ends this CDR3, so it is likely a read error. The V call is TRBV4-1, the J call TRBJ2-7; tentative D call: TRBD1 (5 bases). The germline gives CDR1 MGHRA, CDR2 YSYEKL. Trimming took 0 bases from V and 5 from J, leaving 14 bases between them. The CDR3 consists of 15 residues. Here the CDR3 DNA reads TGCGCCAGCAGCCAAGAACGGACACCCAGGGACGAGCAGTACTCC. Amino acid sequence: CASSQERTPRDEQYS.

CDR3 residues: CASSTYSNQPQHF. The CDR3 nucleotides are TGTGCCAGCAGTACCTATAGCAATCAGCCCCAGCATTTT. The rearrangement joins TRBV7-2 to TRBJ1-5; D gene ambiguous. Germline V gives CDR1 SGHTA, CDR2 FQGNSA. V gave up 6 bases and J gave up 0 bases, with 6 bases separating them. The CDR3 length is 13 residues.

This rearrangement joins TRBV6-5 to TRBJ1-5; D may be TRBD1 (5 bases). V dropped 0 bases and J dropped 6 bases, with 9 bases sitting between them. Germline assignment: CDR1 MNHEY and CDR2 SVGAGI. This CDR3 is 14 amino acids long. CDR3: CASSYSRGGQPQHF. The DNA of the CDR3 is TGTGCCAGCAGTTACTCCCGGGGGGGTCAGCCCCAGCATTTT.

This clone was observed once. The rearrangement links TRBV5-1 to TRBJ2-6; no firm D call. CDR1 SGHRS and CDR2 YFSETQ come from the germline V gene. Trimming cost V 3 bases and J 0 bases, with 4 bases left between them. This CDR3 spans 14 amino acids. CDR3 sequence: CASSSASGANVLTF. Written as DNA, the CDR3 is TGCGCCAGCAGCTCGGCCTCTGGGGCCAACGTCCTGACTTTC.

The chain links TRBV6-1 to TRBJ1-1; D gene ambiguous. Germline V gene data show CDR1 as MNHNS and CDR2 as SASEGT. CDR3 size: 14 residues. V lost 6 bases and J 1 base, leaving 12 bases between the germline ends. The CDR3 reads CASSPVGSNTEAFF. DNA for the CDR3: TGTGCCAGCAGCCCCGTTGGGTCGAACACTGAAGCTTTCTTT.

The chain has TRBV27 and TRBJ2-5, with D perhaps matching TRBD1 or TRBD2 (5 bases each). The CDR3 consists of 16 residues. Germline V gene data show CDR1 as MNHEY and CDR2 as SMNVEV (reference sequence). The V end lost 5 bases, the J end lost 2 bases, and 18 bases lay between the germline ends. The CDR3 bases are TGTGCCAGCAGTCCTGCCGGGACGGAGGATCAAGAGACCCAGTACTTC. Translating gives CASSPAGTEDQETQYF.

This clone was picked up one time. The rearrangement joins TRBV28 to TRBJ1-5, with D perhaps matching TRBD1 (6 bases). The CDR3 is 16 residues long. Germline loops: CDR1 MDHEN, CDR2 SYDVKM. Trimming pared 7 bases from V and 6 bases from J, leaving 22 bases between. The CDR3 bases are TGTGCCAGCAAGCAGAACAGGGTGAGGCGTGGTCAGCCCCAGCATTTT. Its protein product is CASKQNRVRRGQPQHF.

The chain carries TRBV7-8 and TRBJ2-7; 7 nucleotides match TRBD2. This CDR3 is built from 16 residues. Per germline, CDR1 SGHVS and CDR2 FQNEAQ. The ends lost 10 bases at V and 0 bases at J; junction bases unmatched: 15. CDR3 nucleotides: TGTGCCACGTCAGAGGGGCTAGCGGATAGCTCCTACGAGCAGTACTTC. This codes for CATSEGLADSSYEQYF.

V and J are TRBV7-3 and TRBJ2-7; 7 bases match TRBD1. This CDR3 contains 14 residues. Looked up from germline, CDR1 is SGHTA and CDR2 is FQGTGA. V lost 5 bases, J lost 2 bases, and 6 bases stayed unmatched. The CDR3 sequence: CASSADDRAYEQYF. The CDR3 DNA is TGTGCCAGCAGCGCAGATGACAGGGCCTACGAGCAGTACTTC.

V gene TRBV11-2 combines with J gene TRBJ1-2; D is unclear. V lost 4 bases and J lost 4, with 19 bases in between. The CDR3 is 16 amino acids. CDR1 is SGHAT, CDR2 FQNNGV, per germline. The CDR3 nucleotides are TGTGCCAGCAGCTATCGACCCCCCGATTCCTTCTATGGCTACACCTTC. Translation gives CASSYRPPDSFYGYTF.

This rearrangement joins TRBV5-8 to TRBJ1-2; no clear D gene. The V end lost 0 bases, the J end lost 4 bases, and 19 bases lay between the germline ends. Germline CDR1 SGHTS, CDR2 YDEGEE. The CDR3 is 17 residues long. The CDR3, as DNA: TGTGCCAGCAGCTTGGTGGGCCTCCATGGAGGGAGCTATGGCTACACCTTC. Protein: CASSLVGLHGGSYGYTF.

The V call is TRBV5-1, the J call TRBJ2-2; weak D call: TRBD1 (6 bases). The CDR3 has 16 amino acids. CDR1 is SGHRS, CDR2 YFSETQ, per germline. The V end was cut by 0 bases, the J end by 5 bases, with 14 bases between. In nucleotides, the CDR3 is TGCGCCAGCAGCTTGGACCCCCTAGGGGGTACCGGGGAGCTGTTTTTT. This encodes CASSLDPLGGTGELFF.

This chain joins TRBV4-3 and TRBJ1-4, with D uncertain. Trimming removed 2 bases from V and 1 base from J, with 8 bases in between. Germline V gene lookup returns CDR1 LGHNA and CDR2 YSLEER. The CDR3 has 15 residues. CDR3 in DNA: TGCGCCAGCAGCCAACAAGAGGGAACTAATGAAAAACTGTTTTTT. It specifies CASSQQEGTNEKLFF.

J is TRBJ2-3 and V is TRBV2, with 7 bases aligning to TRBD2. With 4 bases clipped from V and 1 base from J, the junction kept 2 bases outside the gene matches. This CDR3 comprises 14 residues. The germline gives CDR1 SNHLY, CDR2 FYNNEI. CDR3 amino acids: CASSGAGGTDTQYF. Here the CDR3 DNA reads TGTGCCAGCAGTGGGGCGGGAGGCACAGATACGCAGTATTTT.